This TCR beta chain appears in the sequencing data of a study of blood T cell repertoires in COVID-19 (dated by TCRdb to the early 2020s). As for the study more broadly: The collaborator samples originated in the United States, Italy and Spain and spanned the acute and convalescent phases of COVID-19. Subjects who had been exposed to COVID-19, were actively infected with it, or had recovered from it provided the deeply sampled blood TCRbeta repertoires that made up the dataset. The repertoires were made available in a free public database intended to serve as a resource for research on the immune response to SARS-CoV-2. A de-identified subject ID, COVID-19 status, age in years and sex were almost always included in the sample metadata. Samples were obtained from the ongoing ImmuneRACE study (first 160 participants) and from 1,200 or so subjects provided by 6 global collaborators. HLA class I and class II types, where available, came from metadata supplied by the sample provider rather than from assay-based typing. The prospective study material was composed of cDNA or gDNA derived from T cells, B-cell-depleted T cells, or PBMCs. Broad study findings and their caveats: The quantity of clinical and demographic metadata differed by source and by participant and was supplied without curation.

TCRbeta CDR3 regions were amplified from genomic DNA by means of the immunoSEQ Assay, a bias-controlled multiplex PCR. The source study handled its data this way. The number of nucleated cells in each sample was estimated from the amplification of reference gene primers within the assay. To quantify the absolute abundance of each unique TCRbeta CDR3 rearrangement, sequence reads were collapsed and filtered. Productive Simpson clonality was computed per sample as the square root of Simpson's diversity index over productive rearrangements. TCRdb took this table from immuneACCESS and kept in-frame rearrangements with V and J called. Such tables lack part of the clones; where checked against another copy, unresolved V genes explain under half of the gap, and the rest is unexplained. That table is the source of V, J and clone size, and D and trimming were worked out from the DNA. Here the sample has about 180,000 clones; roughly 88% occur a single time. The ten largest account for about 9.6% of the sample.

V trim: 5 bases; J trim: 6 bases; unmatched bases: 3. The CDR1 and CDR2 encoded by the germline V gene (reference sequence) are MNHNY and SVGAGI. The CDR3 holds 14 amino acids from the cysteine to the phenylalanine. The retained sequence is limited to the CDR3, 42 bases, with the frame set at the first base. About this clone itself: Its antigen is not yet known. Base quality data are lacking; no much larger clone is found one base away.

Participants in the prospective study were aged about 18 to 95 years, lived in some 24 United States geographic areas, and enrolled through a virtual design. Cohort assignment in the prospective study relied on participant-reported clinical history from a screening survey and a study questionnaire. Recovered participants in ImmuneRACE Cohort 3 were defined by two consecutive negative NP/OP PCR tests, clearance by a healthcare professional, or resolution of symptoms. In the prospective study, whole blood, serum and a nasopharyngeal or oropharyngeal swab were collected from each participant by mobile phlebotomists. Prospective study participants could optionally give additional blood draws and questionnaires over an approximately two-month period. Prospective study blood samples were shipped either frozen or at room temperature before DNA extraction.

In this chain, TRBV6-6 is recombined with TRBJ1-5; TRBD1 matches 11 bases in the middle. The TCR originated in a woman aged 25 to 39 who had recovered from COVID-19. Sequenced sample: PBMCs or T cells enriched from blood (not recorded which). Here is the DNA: TGTGCCAGCAGTACGGACAGGGGGCCTCAGCCCCAGCATTTT. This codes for CASSTDRGPQPQHF.